Listed below are T cell receptor beta chains from one sample, sequenced in a study of cytomegalovirus exposure and HLA in healthy donors. Repertoires were generated with immunoSEQ multiplex PCR, while TCRdb's copy carries only in-frame clones and drops some. The data show 90,000 to 120,000 clones, with 76% seen just once and about 2.3% held by the top ten. Specimen: PBMCs. Receptors originate from a man aged 18 to 30 in good health and CMV-seronegative. The CDR3 runs from the conserved cysteine through the conserved F or W. Each record gives: V gene, D gene, clone size, J gene, CDR3 protein, CDR3 DNA. D genes are given only for firm matches. Clone size is stated in some rows and not others, as once, few, many or a class when expanded.

TRBV6-5	-	-	TRBJ2-2	CASSYSTRSSTGELFF	TGTGCCAGCAGTTACTCTACACGGAGTTCAACCGGGGAGCTGTTTTTT
TRBV18	-	-	TRBJ2-3	CASSPLVASTDTQYF	TGTGCCAGCTCCCCATTGGTGGCAAGCACAGATACGCAGTATTTT
TRBV9	-	-	TRBJ1-6	CASSAQGTVNSPLHF	TGTGCCAGCAGCGCCCAGGGGACGGTCAATTCACCCCTCCACTTT
TRBV7-9	-	-	TRBJ2-7	CASSYQTQGFGYEQYF	TGTGCCAGCAGCTATCAAACCCAGGGTTTCGGGTACGAGCAGTACTTC
TRBV6-1	TRBD1	-	TRBJ1-5	CASSEIQGAVQPQHF	TGTGCCAGCAGTGAGATACAGGGGGCAGTTCAGCCCCAGCATTTT
TRBV28	-	-	TRBJ2-5	CASSLGEATQYF	TGTGCCAGCAGTTTAGGGGAGGCTACCCAGTACTTC
TRBV7-2	-	-	TRBJ1-5	CASSPQGYGDQPQHF	TGTGCCAGCAGCCCCCAGGGATATGGGGATCAGCCCCAGCATTTT
TRBV10-2	TRBD2	-	TRBJ2-7	CATRTGTSAYEQYF	TGCGCCACCCGGACCGGGACTAGCGCCTACGAGCAGTACTTC
TRBV18	TRBD1	-	TRBJ2-7	CASSGQGYEQYF	TGTGCCAGCTCAGGACAGGGTTACGAGCAGTACTTC
TRBV5-1	-	-	TRBJ1-4	CASSLGQTQDLNEKLFF	TGCGCCAGCAGCTTGGGACAGACCCAGGACCTTAATGAAAAACTGTTTTTT
TRBV14	TRBD2	-	TRBJ2-5	CASRPGGALETQYF	TGTGCCAGCAGACCCGGGGGGGCCCTAGAGACCCAGTACTTC
TRBV2	-	-	TRBJ2-3	CASSVGGADTDTQYF	TGTGCCAGCAGTGTTGGGGGGGCCGACACAGATACGCAGTATTTT
TRBV5-4	-	-	TRBJ2-7	CASSLAVNYEQYF	TGTGCCAGCAGCTTGGCAGTCAACTACGAGCAGTACTTC
TRBV27	-	once	TRBJ1-5	CASSFGGRGQPQHF	TGTGCCAGCAGTTTCGGGGGGCGCGGTCAGCCCCAGCATTTT
TRBV6-6	-	-	TRBJ2-5	CASSYSGETQYF	TGTGCCAGCAGTTACAGCGGGGAGACCCAGTACTTC
TRBV4-2	-	-	TRBJ1-4	CASSQDQRGSEVGQWSEKLFF	TGTGCCAGCAGCCAAGATCAACGAGGGTCTGAGGTAGGACAGTGGAGTGAAAAACTGTTTTTT
TRBV5-4	-	few	TRBJ2-5	CASSLGGQQETQYF	TGTGCCAGCAGCTTGGGAGGACAGCAAGAGACCCAGTACTTC
TRBV9	-	few	TRBJ1-6	CASHSGAVDNSPLHF	TGTGCCAGCCACTCAGGGGCGGTTGATAATTCACCCCTCCACTTT
TRBV9	-	-	TRBJ1-6	CASSVARGGNSPLHF	TGTGCCAGCAGCGTAGCCCGGGGAGGGAATTCACCCCTCCACTTT
TRBV18	TRBD1	-	TRBJ2-7	CASSRQGKAYEQYF	TGTGCCAGCTCACGACAGGGGAAGGCCTACGAGCAGTACTTC